This T cell receptor beta chain was captured in a study of OX40 agonist ivuxolimab in advanced cancers. At the level of the study: Patients received ivuxolimab, an intravenous treatment, every 2 weeks at 0.01 to 10 mg/kg. Each dose-escalation patient presented with hepatocellular carcinoma, melanoma, renal cell or head and neck cancer. The study's findings and limits: No determination was made of the antigen specificity of the expanded peripheral T cells. More expanded clones were seen, on average, in CD8+ T cells than in CD4+.

A word on this clone: What it recognizes is unknown.

Germline CDR1 SGHTA, CDR2 FQGTGA. The CDR3 has 13 residues. The ends were cut back, 5 bases at V and 6 bases at J, with 13 bases in the middle. TCRdb keeps only in-frame clones here, not all; method: immunoSEQ multiplex PCR. This table holds roughly 100,000 clones, about 90% found once. This specimen consisted of CD4+ or CD8+ T cells sorted from blood, obtained in a trial of the OX40 agonist ivuxolimab. This TCR derives from an adult with an advanced solid tumor such as melanoma, head and neck, liver or kidney cancer. This chain uses TRBV7-3 with TRBJ1-1; D ambiguous. The CDR3 region has the DNA TGTGCCAGCAGCCAAATGTCTATCTCTGAAGCTTTCTTT. Translating it yields CASSQMSISEAFF.